The rows below give T cell receptor beta chains drawn from one sample of a study of blood T cell repertoires in COVID-19. Method: immunoSEQ multiplex PCR; TCRdb's copy keeps in-frame clones and lacks some. In the table there are 30,000 to 35,000 clones, 93% of which are singletons. Sequenced input: peripheral blood. The source of these receptors is a human donor in a cohort sampled during active COVID-19. Each CDR3 is given with its conserved first and last residue. The D gene is left open where the match is weak. Where a row states a size, it is once, few, many or the class of an expanded clone; other rows omit it.

J gene	clone size	CDR3 length	V gene	D gene	CDR3 protein	CDR3 DNA
TRBJ1-5	.	15	TRBV3-1/TRBV3-2	.	CASSQADGDNQPQHF	TGTGCCAGCAGCCAAGCGGACGGGGACAATCAGCCCCAGCATTTT
TRBJ1-3	few	15	TRBV6-5	.	CASSYGQGYGNTIYF	TGTGCCAGTTCATATGGGCAGGGGTATGGAAACACCATATATTTT
TRBJ2-7	.	11	TRBV19	.	CASSIGEEEYF	TGTGCCAGTAGTATAGGAGAGGAGGAGTACTTC
TRBJ1-2	.	13	TRBV28	TRBD1	CASTPQGADGYTF	TGTGCCAGCACCCCTCAGGGGGCGGATGGCTACACCTTC
TRBJ2-1	once	15	TRBV2	.	CASSSHPSSYNEQFF	TGTGCCAGCAGTTCCCACCCGAGCTCCTACAATGAGCAGTTCTTC
TRBJ1-1	.	17	TRBV5-1	.	CASSLAGRSFMNTEAFF	TGCGCCAGCAGCTTGGCTGGCAGGTCCTTTATGAACACTGAAGCTTTCTTT
TRBJ2-3	.	17	TRBV11-2	TRBD2	CASSPSLPGGRTDTQYF	TGTGCCAGCAGCCCATCTCTCCCGGGGGGGCGCACAGATACGCAGTATTTT
TRBJ1-2	.	11	TRBV2	.	CASSEEQRYTF	TGTGCCAGCAGTGAAGAACAGCGCTACACCTTC
TRBJ1-1	once	23	TRBV28	.	CASTTRGAGPGGRRRAYSTEAFF	TGTGCCAGCACCACGCGGGGGGCAGGACCAGGTGGGAGGAGGAGAGCTTACAGCACTGAAGCTTTCTTT
TRBJ1-2	.	14	TRBV28	TRBD1	CASSLPGQEDGYTF	TGTGCCAGCAGTCTCCCGGGACAGGAGGATGGCTACACCTTC
TRBJ1-5	.	13	TRBV29-1	.	CSVGGGYNQPQHF	TGCAGCGTGGGGGGAGGGTATAATCAGCCCCAGCATTTT
TRBJ2-7	.	16	TRBV3-1/TRBV3-2	TRBD2	CASSQDWREAPPYQYF	TGTGCCAGCAGCCAAGATTGGCGGGAGGCCCCGCCGTATCAGTACTTC
TRBJ2-7	.	12	TRBV25-1	.	CASSGQGYEQYF	TGTGCCAGCAGTGGCCAGGGCTACGAGCAGTACTTC
TRBJ2-5	.	14	TRBV11-3	.	CASSYEADQETQYF	TGTGCCAGCAGCTACGAGGCAGATCAAGAGACCCAGTACTTC
TRBJ2-3	.	16	TRBV15	TRBD1	CATSRAGQGAVDTQYF	TGTGCCACCAGCAGAGCAGGACAGGGGGCTGTGGATACGCAGTATTTT
TRBJ1-2	.	15	TRBV29-1	.	CSVEKSANSNYGYTF	TGCAGCGTTGAAAAGTCAGCGAATTCTAACTATGGCTACACCTTC
TRBJ2-2	.	12	TRBV9	.	CASSSGAGELFF	TGTGCCAGCAGTTCCGGGGCCGGGGAGCTGTTTTTT
TRBJ2-7	.	15	TRBV29-1	TRBD1	CSVEDHRGSSYEQYF	TGCAGCGTTGAAGACCACAGGGGGTCTTCCTACGAGCAGTACTTC
TRBJ1-5	.	20	TRBV4-2	TRBD1	CASSLRSFPRGQGSNQPQHF	TGTGCCAGCAGCCTTAGAAGCTTCCCCAGGGGGCAGGGGAGCAATCAGCCCCAGCATTTT
TRBJ1-1	.	14	TRBV5-1	.	CASSSMGEGAEAFF	TGCGCCAGCAGCTCTATGGGGGAGGGCGCTGAAGCTTTCTTT
TRBJ1-5	.	13	TRBV29-1	.	CSVAQGGGQPQHF	TGCAGCGTTGCACAGGGCGGGGGTCAGCCCCAGCATTTT
TRBJ2-7	.	17	TRBV5-4	TRBD2	CASSLGGLAGGPYEQYF	TGTGCCAGCAGCCTGGGGGGACTAGCGGGAGGGCCGTACGAGCAGTACTTC
TRBJ2-1	.	17	TRBV28	TRBD2	CASSPRLLAPSYNEQFF	TGTGCCAGCAGTCCCCGTCTACTAGCGCCGTCCTACAATGAGCAGTTCTTC
TRBJ1-6	.	13	TRBV7-3	.	CASSAQDNSPLHF	TGTGCCAGCAGCGCGCAGGATAATTCACCCCTCCACTTT
TRBJ1-2	.	13	TRBV29-1	TRBD1	CSLRTGGHYGYTF	TGCAGCTTAAGGACAGGGGGCCACTATGGCTACACCTTC
TRBJ1-2	.	12	TRBV29-1	.	CSARESTWDYTF	TGCAGCGCCCGGGAGTCAACGTGGGACTACACCTTC
TRBJ2-7	.	13	TRBV30	.	CAWSVRVGGEQYF	TGTGCCTGGAGTGTACGAGTCGGCGGAGAGCAGTACTTC
TRBJ1-6	.	15	TRBV9	.	CASSAEDSYNSPLHF	TGTGCCAGCAGCGCAGAGGACTCCTATAATTCACCCCTCCACTTT
TRBJ2-4	.	14	TRBV2	.	CASSLTGDKNIQYF	TGTGCCAGCAGCCTGACAGGAGACAAAAACATTCAGTACTTC
TRBJ2-7	.	13	TRBV2	.	CASSPGIGNEQYF	TGTGCCAGCAGTCCAGGGATTGGCAACGAGCAGTACTTC
TRBJ2-7	few	14	TRBV27	TRBD1	CASKGQGVWYEQYF	TGTGCCAGCAAGGGACAGGGGGTTTGGTACGAGCAGTACTTC
TRBJ1-2	once	15	TRBV4-2	TRBD1	CASSQSDRGNYGYTF	TGTGCCAGCAGCCAGTCGGACAGGGGGAACTATGGCTACACCTTC
TRBJ1-1	.	13	TRBV7-3	.	CASSLTLNTEAFF	TGTGCCAGCAGCTTAACCTTGAACACTGAAGCTTTCTTT
TRBJ2-7	.	13	TRBV6-6	.	CASSEGLRGKQYF	TGTGCCAGCAGTGAGGGACTTCGGGGAAAGCAGTACTTC
TRBJ2-5	.	16	TRBV7-8	.	CASSLKGGGLGETQYF	TGTGCCAGCAGCTTAAAAGGGGGGGGCCTAGGTGAGACCCAGTACTTC
TRBJ2-2	.	15	TRBV2	TRBD1	CASRPGQGATGELFF	TGTGCCAGCAGGCCGGGACAGGGGGCGACCGGGGAGCTGTTTTTT
TRBJ2-2	.	16	TRBV7-9	TRBD2	CASSLIRAGGTGELFF	TGTGCCAGCAGCCTAATCAGGGCGGGGGGCACCGGGGAGCTGTTTTTT
TRBJ2-7	.	12	TRBV24-1	.	CATSDPKGVQYF	TGTGCCACCAGTGATCCCAAAGGGGTGCAGTACTTC
TRBJ2-7	once	12	TRBV19	.	CASSIFGDEQYF	TGTGCCAGTAGTATCTTCGGGGACGAGCAGTACTTC
TRBJ1-3	.	11	TRBV29-1	TRBD1	CSAMMTGDTLF	TGCAGCGCTATGATGACAGGGGACACCCTGTTT
TRBJ2-7	.	16	TRBV10-3	.	CAISGEGIGSSYEQYF	TGTGCCATCAGTGGCGAGGGCATTGGGAGCTCCTACGAGCAGTACTTC
TRBJ1-5	.	16	TRBV5-8	.	CASSPPLGLANQPQHF	TGTGCCAGCAGCCCCCCACTTGGTCTAGCAAATCAGCCCCAGCATTTT
TRBJ2-2	.	16	TRBV9	TRBD2	CASSSLAGGPAGELFF	TGTGCCAGCAGCTCTTTAGCGGGAGGGCCCGCCGGGGAGCTGTTTTTT
TRBJ2-6	once	20	TRBV30	TRBD2	CAWSAFLGERGNSGANVLTF	TGTGCCTGGAGTGCTTTCCTGGGGGAGCGGGGGAACTCTGGGGCCAACGTCCTGACTTTC
TRBJ2-7	.	15	TRBV7-9	TRBD1	CASSSRTGGPYEQYF	TGTGCCAGCAGCTCCCGGACAGGGGGCCCCTACGAGCAGTACTTC